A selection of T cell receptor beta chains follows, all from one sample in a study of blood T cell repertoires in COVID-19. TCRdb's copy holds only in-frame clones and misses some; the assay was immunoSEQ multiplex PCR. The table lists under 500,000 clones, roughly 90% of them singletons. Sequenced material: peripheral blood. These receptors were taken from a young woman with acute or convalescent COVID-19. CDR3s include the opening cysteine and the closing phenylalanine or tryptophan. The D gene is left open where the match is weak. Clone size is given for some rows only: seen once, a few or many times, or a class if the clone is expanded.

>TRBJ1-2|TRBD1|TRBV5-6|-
CASSLVPTGGRDYGYTF
TGTGCCAGCAGCTTGGTCCCCACAGGGGGCAGGGACTATGGCTACACCTTC
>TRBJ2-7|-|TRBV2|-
CASSATSTEQYF
TGTGCCAGCAGCGCGACTAGTACCGAGCAGTACTTC
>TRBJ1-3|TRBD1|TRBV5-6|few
CASNNRGLGNTIYF
TGTGCCAGCAATAACAGGGGACTTGGAAACACCATATATTTT
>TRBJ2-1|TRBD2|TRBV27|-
CASSLAGGPYEQFF
TGTGCCAGCAGTCTAGCGGGGGGGCCGTATGAGCAGTTCTTC
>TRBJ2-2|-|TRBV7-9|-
CASSLGPGIGELFF
TGTGCCAGCAGCCTCGGACCCGGGATTGGGGAGCTGTTTTTT
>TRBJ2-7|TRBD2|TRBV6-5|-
CASSFTTSGGAYEQYF
TGTGCCAGCAGTTTTACGACTAGCGGGGGAGCCTACGAGCAGTACTTC
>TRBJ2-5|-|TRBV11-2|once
CASSPPSVETQYF
TGTGCCAGCAGCCCTCCGTCGGTGGAGACCCAGTACTTC
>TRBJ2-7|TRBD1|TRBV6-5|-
CASSLGQHYEQYF
TGTGCCAGCAGTTTGGGACAGCACTACGAGCAGTACTTC
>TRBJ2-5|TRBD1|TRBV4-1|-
CASSQVYGTVVRETQYF
TGCGCCAGCAGCCAAGTGTATGGGACAGTTGTTCGGGAGACCCAGTACTTC
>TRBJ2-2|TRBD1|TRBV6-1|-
CASSEGQGNTGELFF
TGTGCCAGCAGTGAGGGACAGGGGAACACCGGGGAGCTGTTTTTT
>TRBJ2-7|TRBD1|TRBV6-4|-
CASSEAGGHEQYF
TGTGCCAGCAGTGAGGCAGGGGGTCACGAGCAGTACTTC
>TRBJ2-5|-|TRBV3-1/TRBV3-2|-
CASSQGAARWTQYF
TGTGCCAGCAGCCAAGGCGCTGCGCGATGGACCCAGTACTTC
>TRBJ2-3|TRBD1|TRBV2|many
CASSRDSNPDTQYF
TGTGCCAGCAGTAGGGACAGTAACCCAGATACGCAGTATTTT
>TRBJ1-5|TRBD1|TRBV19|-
CAGSQGAGNQPQHF
TGTGCCGGGTCTCAGGGGGCAGGCAATCAGCCCCAGCATTTT